These 13 T cell receptor beta chains were all obtained from the same sample, sequenced in a study of blood T cell repertoires in COVID-19. Profiled with immunoSEQ multiplex PCR; TCRdb holds only in-frame clones, not every one. This repertoire shows under 300,000 clones, 86% found once; its top ten account for 2% to 2.5%. Material for sequencing was peripheral blood. The receptors were gathered from a man aged 25 to 40 who had recovered from COVID-19.

This sequence joins TRBV4-3 and TRBJ1-3, with 7 bases aligning to TRBD1. This CDR3 comprises 15 residues. The germline V gene has CDR1 LGHNA and CDR2 YSLEER. Trimming took 1 base from V and 7 from J; bases not matched to a gene: 7. The CDR3 is CASSQGQGGMNTIYF. In DNA, the CDR3 is TGCGCCAGCAGCCAAGGCCAGGGGGGTATGAACACCATATATTTT.

This sequence joins TRBV7-2 and TRBJ2-1; D is possibly TRBD1 (6 bases). With 1 base removed from V and 3 bases from J, the gap between germline ends came to 16 bases. The germline V gene has CDR1 SGHTA and CDR2 FQGNSA. The CDR3 totals 17 residues. The CDR3 loop reads CASSLVSGANLYNEQFF. In DNA form, the CDR3 reads TGTGCCAGCAGCTTAGTTTCAGGGGCTAACCTCTACAATGAGCAGTTCTTC.

V and J are TRBV19 and TRBJ2-7, with D maybe TRBD1 (6 bases). The CDR3 runs 13 residues. Germline V gene sequence: CDR1 LNHDA, CDR2 SQIVND (reference sequence). V was cut by 2 bases and J by 7 bases, with 12 bases left in between. The CDR3, as DNA: TGTGCCAGTAGTATATCGGCGGACAGAGAGCAGTACTTC. Its translation is CASSISADREQYF.

Only a few counts were recorded for this clone. This sequence joins TRBV6-4 and TRBJ1-6, with 8 bases fitting TRBD1. The J segment lost 7 bases and the V segment lost 2 bases, leaving 4 bases of the junction unmatched. The CDR3 is 15 amino acids. CDR1 and CDR2 (germline): MRHNA, SNTAGT. CDR3 bases: TGTGCCAGCAGTGACCAGGGGGCGAACAATTCACCCCTCCACTTT. Translating it yields CASSDQGANNSPLHF.

The rearrangement joins TRBV10-3 to TRBJ2-7, with D tentatively TRBD2 (5 bases). CDR3 size: 14 residues. Germline V lookup: CDR1 ENHRY, CDR2 SYGVKD. V lost 2 bases and J 6 bases, leaving 14 bases between the germline ends. CDR3 DNA sequence: TGTGCCATCAGTGAGAGACAAATCGGAGGCGAGCAGTACTTC. It specifies CAISERQIGGEQYF.

The chain has TRBV7-2 and TRBJ1-2, with D hard to call. V lost 5 bases and J lost 7, with 17 bases in between. This CDR3 is built from 14 residues. CDR1 SGHTA and CDR2 FQGNSA come from the germline V gene. The CDR3 sequence: CASSPEARVGGYTF. CDR3 nucleotide sequence: TGTGCCAGCAGCCCGGAAGCGCGGGTTGGTGGCTACACCTTC.

V is TRBV5-5 and J is TRBJ2-7, with 8 bases identical to TRBD2. V shed 2 bases, J shed 5 bases, and the junction held 12 bases outside the gene matches. This CDR3 has 16 residues. Germline V lookup: CDR1 SGHKS, CDR2 YYEKEE (reference sequence). Here the CDR3 DNA reads TGTGCCAGCAGCTTTGGGGTAGCGGGGATGTTAGACGAGCAGTACTTC. It is translated as CASSFGVAGMLDEQYF.

J is TRBJ1-4 and V is TRBV2; D is undetermined. The V and J ends lost 7 bases and 5 bases respectively, with 14 bases between them. Germline CDR1 reads SNHLY; CDR2 reads FYNNEI. The CDR3 extends over 14 amino acids. The CDR3 DNA reads TGTGCCAGCAAAAGTTCGCACAACAATGAAAAACTGTTTTTT. This translates into CASKSSHNNEKLFF.

The chain joins TRBV4-3 to TRBJ2-5, with 8 bases that match TRBD2. V gave up 1 base and J gave up 5 bases; unmatched junction bases: 12. The CDR3 runs to 17 residues. CDR1 LGHNA and CDR2 YSLEER come from the germline V gene. The CDR3 coding sequence is TGCGCCAGCAGCCAAGGCCTCAGCGGGGGTAAATACGAGACCCAGTACTTC. It codes for CASSQGLSGGKYETQYF.

V gene TRBV11-3 combines with J gene TRBJ1-2; D remains ambiguous. Germline V gene data show CDR1 as SGHNT and CDR2 as YENEEA. This CDR3 is 13 amino acids long. The V gene lost 0 bases and the J gene lost 8 bases, with 10 bases spanning the gap. This CDR3 is CASSLDRLGGYTF. The CDR3 region has the DNA TGTGCCAGCAGCTTAGATAGGTTGGGCGGCTACACCTTC.

The chain joins TRBV6-5 to TRBJ1-2; D may be TRBD1 (6 bases). V dropped 6 bases and J dropped 0 bases, with 11 bases sitting between them. The CDR3 consists of 14 residues. Germline loops: CDR1 MNHEY, CDR2 SVGAGI. In nucleotides, the CDR3 is TGTGCCAGCAGAAAAGGGGACACTAACTATGGCTACACCTTC. Amino acid sequence: CASRKGDTNYGYTF.

This chain links TRBV4-1 with TRBJ1-2; D uncertain. Germline loops: CDR1 MGHRA, CDR2 YSYEKL. There are 12 residues in the CDR3. V was clipped by 4 bases and J by 5 bases, with 8 bases between them. CDR3 nucleotides: TGCGCCAGCAGCCCGACGGGGTATGGCTACACCTTC. This translates into CASSPTGYGYTF.

The chain is built from TRBV6-5 and TRBJ1-3; TRBD1 is a possible D gene (6 bases). This CDR3 is built from 13 residues. Germline CDR1 MNHEY, CDR2 SVGAGI. Trimming removed 9 bases at V and 0 bases at J, with 9 bases between. CDR3 loop: CASGQSSGNTIYF. In DNA, the CDR3 is TGTGCCAGTGGACAGAGCTCTGGAAACACCATATATTTT.